This TCR beta chain emerged from a study of glioma-infiltrating T cells. V was trimmed by 7 bases and J by 1 base, leaving 14 bases between them. From germline, CDR1 is LNHDA and CDR2 SQIVND (reference sequence). The CDR3 is made up of 15 amino acids. Notes on the study in general: Very few CDR3 sequences were shared between tissue and blood. Non-neoplastic patients had below-expected tissue-blood divergence, while all gliomas exceeded expectation.

Details on this clonotype: The antigen remains unidentified.

The iRepertoire nested amplicon-rescue multiplex PCR amplified TCR alpha and beta CDR3s from RNA. Input was 100-400 ng of tissue mRNA or PBMC total RNA. TCRdb reprocessed the multiplex PCR reads with MiXCR, giving one entry per CDR3 protein. The sample holds around 150,000 distinct CDR3 sequences, roughly two fifths seen once. The clonotype comes from a human donor with low-grade glioma or glioblastoma, undergoing nonglioma brain surgery, or in good health (not recorded which). The sample taken for sequencing was glioma tissue, nonneoplastic brain tissue, or PBMCs (not recorded which). The chain has TRBV19 and TRBJ1-5; D is perhaps TRBD1 (5 bases). In DNA, the CDR3 is TGTGCCAGTAACACAGGTTTAGCCAGCAATCAGCCCCAGCATTTT. Translated, it gives CASNTGLASNQPQHF. Combining the CDR3 with reference TRBV19 and TRBJ1-5 gives the whole variable domain DGGITQSPKYLFRKEGQNVTLSCEQNLNHDAMYWYRQDPGQGLRLIYYSQIVNDFQKGDIAEGYSVSREKKESFPLTVTSAQKNPTAFYLCASNTGLASNQPQHFGDGTRLSIL.